The entry below describes one T cell receptor beta chain. Its target is not known. Libraries were prepared by immunoSEQ multiplex PCR; TCRdb keeps only in-frame clonotypes and omits some of them. The sample contains around 2.1 million clones, approximately 95% of which appear only once. The data derive from a study of shared clonotypes between healthy human individuals. General study points: Richness estimates generally favored naive over memory subsets. It was observed that roughly 5.1% of naive CD4 clonotypes were shared across several donors.

The ends lost 6 bases at V and 5 bases at J; junction bases unmatched: 0. This CDR3 is 13 amino acids long. CDR1 is ENHRY, CDR2 SYGVKD, per germline. Naive CD45RA+ and memory CD45RA-negative subsets were split from CD4+ cells. The chain uses TRBV10-3 and TRBJ2-1; 11 positions agree with TRBD2. The clonotype comes from a man between 18 and 29 years old in good health. Sequenced material: naive CD4+ T cells sorted from blood. This sample's subset: CD45RA+ positively selected. The CDR3 nucleotides read TGTGCCATCAGGGGACTAGCGGACAATGAGCAGTTCTTC. Its protein is CAIRGLADNEQFF.